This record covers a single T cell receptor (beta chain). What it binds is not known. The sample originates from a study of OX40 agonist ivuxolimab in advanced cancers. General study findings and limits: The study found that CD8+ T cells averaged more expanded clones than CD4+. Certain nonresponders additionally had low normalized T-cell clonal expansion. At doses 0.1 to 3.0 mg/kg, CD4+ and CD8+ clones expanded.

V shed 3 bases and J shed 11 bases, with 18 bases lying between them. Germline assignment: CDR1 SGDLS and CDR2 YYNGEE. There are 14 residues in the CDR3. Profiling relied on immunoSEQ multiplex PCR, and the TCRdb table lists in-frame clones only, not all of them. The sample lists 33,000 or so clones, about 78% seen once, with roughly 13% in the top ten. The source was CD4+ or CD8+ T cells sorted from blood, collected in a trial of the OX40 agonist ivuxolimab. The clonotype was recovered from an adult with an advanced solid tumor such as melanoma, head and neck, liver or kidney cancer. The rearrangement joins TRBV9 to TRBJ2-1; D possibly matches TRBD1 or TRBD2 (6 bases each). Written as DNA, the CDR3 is TGTGCCAGCAGCGCAACTCCAGGGGCGGGGAAGCAGTTCTTC. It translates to CASSATPGAGKQFF. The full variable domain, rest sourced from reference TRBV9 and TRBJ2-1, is DSGVTQTPKHLITATGQRVTLRCSPRSGDLSVYWYQQSLDQGLQFLIQYYNGEERAKGNILERFSAQQFPDLHSELNLSSLELGDSALYFCASSATPGAGKQFFGPGTRLTVL.